A single sample is the source of the 17 T cell receptor beta chains below, sequenced in a study of T cell responses to AZD1222 COVID-19 vaccine. The table came from immunoSEQ multiplex PCR; TCRdb's copy has only in-frame clones and leaves some out. The sample carries roughly 110,000 clones, roughly 87% recorded once. Source: peripheral blood, taken on day 0 of AZD1222 vaccination. All receptors come from an adult in good health.

The chain joins TRBV5-1 to TRBJ2-5; D perhaps matches TRBD2 (6 bases). V lost 4 bases to trimming and J lost 5 bases, with 24 bases between them. This CDR3 has 17 amino acids. Germline values: CDR1 SGHRS, CDR2 YFSETQ. DNA of the CDR3: TGCGCCAGCAGCCCCGGCCGTCTAACGGGACTGCGGGAGACCCAGTACTTC. Residues: CASSPGRLTGLRETQYF.

The chain couples TRBV3-1 (or the pseudogene TRBV3-2) to TRBJ2-3; TRBD1 agrees at 10 bases. The CDR3 covers 14 residues. Germline V gives CDR1 LGHDT, CDR2 YNNKEL (reference sequence). The ends lost 8 bases at V and 3 bases at J; junction bases unmatched: 5. The CDR3 protein is CASAWDRGTDTQYF. CDR3 bases: TGTGCCAGCGCCTGGGACAGGGGTACAGATACGCAGTATTTT.

The chain recombines TRBV9 with TRBJ1-2; D is possibly TRBD1 (5 bases). V was clipped by 0 bases and J by 4 bases, with 16 bases between them. The CDR3 covers 16 residues. Germline V gene data show CDR1 as SGDLS and CDR2 as YYNGEE. The CDR3 is CASSVGPVPGTYGYTF. The CDR3 DNA reads TGTGCCAGCAGCGTAGGACCCGTCCCCGGGACCTATGGCTACACCTTC. Supplemented by reference TRBV9 and TRBJ1-2, the full variable domain reads DSGVTQTPKHLITATGQRVTLRCSPRSGDLSVYWYQQSLDQGLQFLIQYYNGEERAKGNILERFSAQQFPDLHSELNLSSLELGDSALYFCASSVGPVPGTYGYTFGSGTRLTVV.

This clone was seen at least ten times. The chain recombines TRBV20-1 with TRBJ1-2; TRBD1 is a possible D gene (5 bases). Germline CDR1 DFQATT, CDR2 SNEGSKA (reference sequence). This CDR3 comprises 11 residues. Trimming shortened V by 6 bases and J by 8 bases, and 13 bases separated the two germline ends. CDR3 nucleotides: TGCAGTGCAACAGGCCCAGGGGGCTACACCTTC. It is translated as CSATGPGGYTF.

This rearrangement joins TRBV19 to TRBJ2-5; no definite D call. This CDR3 has 13 amino acids. CDR1 and CDR2 (germline): LNHDA, SQIVND (reference sequence). Trimming shortened V by 1 base and J by 4 bases, and 7 bases separated the two germline ends. Here the CDR3 reads CASSIVFGETQYF. As DNA, the CDR3 is TGTGCCAGTAGTATAGTTTTCGGAGAGACCCAGTACTTC.

The J gene is TRBJ1-1, the V gene TRBV28; the match to TRBD1 covers 7 bases. The ends lost 3 bases at V and 3 bases at J; junction bases unmatched: 4. Germline CDR1 and CDR2: MDHEN and SYDVKM. The CDR3 is made up of 14 amino acids. The CDR3 DNA reads as TGTGCCAGCAGTTTCCCCAGGGGGGACACTGAAGCTTTCTTT. Protein sequence: CASSFPRGDTEAFF.

This chain uses TRBV5-1 with TRBJ2-2, with D perhaps TRBD1 (6 bases). This CDR3 region has 15 residues. V was trimmed by 5 bases and J by 1 base, leaving 12 bases between them. Germline V gene data show CDR1 as SGHRS and CDR2 as YFSETQ. The CDR3: CASRAGALNTGELFF. The CDR3 DNA reads TGCGCCAGCAGGGCAGGGGCCCTGAACACCGGGGAGCTGTTTTTT.

The chain employs TRBV30 and TRBJ1-4, with D perhaps TRBD1 (5 bases). This CDR3 comprises 14 residues. Trimming removed 0 bases at V and 8 bases at J, with 13 bases between. Germline V gives CDR1 GTSNPN, CDR2 SVGIG (reference sequence). The CDR3: CAWSVWGGGEKLFF. The CDR3 DNA sequence: TGTGCCTGGAGTGTGTGGGGCGGGGGGGAAAAACTGTTTTTT. Full variable domain (remainder filled in from reference TRBV30 and TRBJ1-4): SQTIHQWPATLVQPVGSPLSLECTVEGTSNPNLYWYRQAAGRGLQLLFYSVGIGQISSEVPQNLSASRPQDRQFILSSKKLLLSDSGFYLCAWSVWGGGEKLFFGSGTQLSVL.

The chain combines TRBV12-3 or TRBV12-4 with TRBJ1-5, with 7 bases matching TRBD1. The V and J ends lost 5 bases and 7 bases, in that order; junction bases with no gene match: 5. The CDR3 consists of 13 residues. This CDR3 reads CASSPTGEQPQHF. CDR3 bases: TGTGCCAGCAGTCCAACAGGGGAACAGCCCCAGCATTTT.

This chain connects TRBV11-2 to TRBJ2-5; maybe TRBD2 (6 bases). The V and J ends lost 4 bases and 5 bases respectively, with 14 bases between them. CDR3 length: 14 amino acids. Germline CDR1 is SGHAT and CDR2 is FQNNGV. The CDR3 DNA reads as TGTGCCAGCAGCTCCACCCGGGCGGGGGAGACCCAGTACTTC. Translated: CASSSTRAGETQYF.

The CDR3 loop is CASSEGRHPNSPLHF. In DNA form, the CDR3 reads TGTGCCAGCAGTGAGGGGAGGCACCCAAATTCACCCCTCCACTTT. This chain connects TRBV6-4 to TRBJ1-6; D is uncertain. The CDR3 runs 15 residues. Germline V gives CDR1 MRHNA, CDR2 SNTAGT. Trimming cost V 3 bases and J 7 bases, with 13 bases left between them.

The rearrangement joins TRBV11-2 to TRBJ1-6; no clear D gene. CDR3 length: 14 amino acids. Germline-derived CDR1 and CDR2 are SGHAT and FQNNGV. Between the trimmed V and J ends, which lost 0 bases and 6 bases, there was a span of 6 bases. CDR3 amino acids: CASSLDPLNSPLHF. DNA for the CDR3: TGTGCCAGCAGCTTAGACCCGCTTAATTCACCCCTCCACTTT.

The rearrangement uses TRBV4-3 and TRBJ2-7; perhaps TRBD2 as D (5 bases). With 0 bases removed from V and 2 bases from J, the gap between germline ends came to 11 bases. From germline, CDR1 is LGHNA and CDR2 YSLEER. The CDR3 is 15 residues long. The CDR3 DNA sequence: TGCGCCAGCAGCCAAGATACCAGCGGCGCCTACGAGCAGTACTTC. It specifies CASSQDTSGAYEQYF.

This clone was seen a single time. This chain connects TRBV6-2 or TRBV6-3 to TRBJ2-5, with a tentative D call TRBD1 (5 bases). Germline CDR1 MNHEY, CDR2 SVGEGT. Trimming took off 2 bases at V and 4 bases at J, with 17 bases between the two ends. The CDR3 covers 16 residues. Here the CDR3 reads CASSYGANLKGETQYF. CDR3 nucleotides: TGTGCCAGCAGTTACGGGGCAAACCTTAAAGGAGAGACCCAGTACTTC.

The rearrangement joins TRBV4-2 to TRBJ2-7, with D unclear. Between the trimmed V and J ends, which lost 0 bases and 3 bases, there was a span of 15 bases. Germline V gene sequence: CDR1 LGHNA, CDR2 YNFKEQ. This CDR3 spans 16 amino acids. The DNA of the CDR3 is TGTGCCAGCAGCCAAGAATGGGGTCTACCCAACTACGAGCAGTACTTC. As protein: CASSQEWGLPNYEQYF.

This chain connects TRBV7-2 to TRBJ2-1, with 8 bases that match TRBD2. The junction had 4 bases not matched to a gene; V was cut back by 2 bases and J by 4 bases. The germline gives CDR1 SGHTA, CDR2 FQGNSA. The CDR3 totals 15 residues. This CDR3 is CASSLRAGDYNEQFF. CDR3 in DNA: TGTGCCAGCAGCTTAAGAGCGGGAGATTACAATGAGCAGTTCTTC.

The gene calls are TRBV19 and TRBJ2-7; 7 bases align to TRBD1. The germline V gene encodes CDR1 LNHDA and CDR2 SQIVND (reference sequence). This CDR3 is built from 12 residues. Trimming at V came to 6 bases and at J to 7 bases, leaving 6 bases not matched to a gene. This CDR3 reads CASRTGQGEQYF. The CDR3 nucleotides are TGTGCCAGTAGGACAGGGCAGGGGGAGCAGTACTTC.